The T cell receptor (beta chain) under discussion was sequenced for a study of cytotoxic CD8 clonotypes in ibrutinib-treated CLL (dated by TCRdb to 2020 to 2022). Background for the entire study: The cohort had about a dozen relapsed/refractory and approximately 15 treatment-naive patients; under 18 were IGHV unmutated. On average, each sample yielded some 250,000 productive templates and tens of thousands of productive rearrangements. Partial responses were observed in about 25 patients and complete responses in 2; after a median follow-up of roughly 62 months, remission was maintained in 14 patients and progression was observed in roughly twelve. Longitudinal samples were available for about 30% of the 86 trial participants. Cryopreserved peripheral blood mononuclear cells were obtained before treatment, at response, and at either sustained remission or disease progression. The response samples were drawn at a median of approximately twelve months into treatment, with a range of about 6 to 40 months. Every remission and progressive disease sample was obtained while ibrutinib was still being received by the patients. The study at large found these results: Sampling times were not matched between patients in sustained remission and patients whose disease was progressing, and lymph node repertoires were not examined. At baseline, clonality was higher than in age-matched healthy donors and showed a strong correlation with circulating CD8+ T-cell counts. Public clonotypes were rare and either shrank or stayed stable during treatment, and the rise in clonality at ibrutinib response reflected expansion of private clonotypes. At ibrutinib response clonality went up, during sustained remission it held steady, and at progression it dropped back toward baseline.

According to the study, the label for this sample's time point signals: progressive disease on ibrutinib. For TCR beta library preparation, approximately 2 micrograms of genomic DNA were extracted from the cryopreserved PBMCs. Longitudinal blood samples from CLL patients on ibrutinib monotherapy underwent high-throughput TCR beta sequencing. The patients took part in an open-label, single-center phase 2 trial of ibrutinib monotherapy. As for this clone: It lacks a known antigen. Base qualities are not recorded, but no much larger clone differs from it by a single base.

Each clonotype received, on average, about 10x coverage in deep resolution sequencing performed on a MiSeq, where the target depth lay between 1 in 1 million and 1 in 200,000 T cells. The immunoSEQ hsTCRB Kit was used to generate the TCR beta libraries. As for the original processing: The data were analyzed with ImmunoSEQ Analyzer and ImmunoSEQ Data Assistant, and V, D and J gene assignments followed IMGT definitions. Clonality, with values ranging from 0 to 1, was calculated as one minus the normalized Shannon entropy of productive rearrangement frequencies. Only overrepresented clonotypes making up at least 0.05% of the repertoire of each patient were included in the public clonotype analysis. Repertoires from some twelve age-matched healthy donors in immuneACCESS were used as clonality controls. Here the immuneACCESS table is served through TCRdb, limited to in-frame sequences with V and J called. Missing clones are a known gap in these copies; in checked studies unresolved V genes cover under half, and the rest lacks a known reason. That table furnishes V, J and clone size, whereas the DNA furnished D and trimming. The sample profile shows approximately 160,000 clones; 70% to 90% of them were found once. Roughly 3% of the sample goes to the ten largest clones.

From the cysteine up to the phenylalanine, the CDR3 has a length of 15 residues. Just the 45-base CDR3 DNA is kept, in frame starting at base 1. V gives up 4 bases and J gives up 3 bases, and the segment between their germline ends measures 13 bases. The germline V gene specifies LGHNA as CDR1 and YSLEER as CDR2. The chain was built from TRBV4-3 and TRBJ2-1; no confident D gene assignment can be made. Specimen: PBMCs, collected at disease progression, from a patient treated with ibrutinib. The source of this sequence is a human donor with chronic lymphocytic leukemia. The base sequence is TGCGCCAGCAGCCCCACATGGGCAGACTACAATGAGCAGTTCTTC. It specifies CASSPTWADYNEQFF.